In this sample, the clone carrying this T cell receptor beta chain turned up a few times. This record belongs to a study of blood T cells in healthy people across ages. The authors ran a second PCR of about 6 to 11 cycles using a sample-barcoded 5' primer and a J-beta primer mix. TCRdb re-derived calls from the 5' RACE reads in MiXCR, one entry per CDR3 protein. Of about 1.1 million distinct CDR3 sequences in the sample, roughly two fifths were seen once. Germline-derived CDR1 and CDR2 are DFQATT and SNEGSKA (reference sequence). This CDR3 is 14 amino acids long. The V end was cut by 0 bases, the J end by 7 bases, with 13 bases between.

The sequencing input was blood. This TCR was sampled from a young man in good health. The rearrangement uses TRBV20-1 and TRBJ1-5; D is unclear. Written as DNA, the CDR3 is TGCAGTGCTAGAGATGGTCCCGAATGGCAGCCCCAGCATTTT. The encoded protein is CSARDGPEWQPQHF.